A selection of T cell receptor beta chains follows, all from one sample in a study of T-cell memory formation after mild COVID-19. TCRdb processed the 5' RACE reads anew with MiXCR; each CDR3 protein has one entry. This table has more than 400,000 distinct CDR3 sequences, 15% to 20% appearing once. The sequenced sample consisted of PBMCs or a T cell subset sorted from them (not recorded which). These TCRs come from an adult woman who had mild COVID-19 (a few samples of this study predate the infection). Cell type and time point are not known. Both conserved end residues are part of each CDR3. Fields, in order: clone size, J gene, D gene, V gene, CDR3 DNA, CDR3 protein. D genes are given only for firm matches. Some rows mark clone size as missing; the rest say once, few, many or name a class of expanded clone.

. | TRBJ2-7 | TRBD2 | TRBV7-2 | TGTGCCAGCAGCCCCCTCGGACTAGCGGGAGTGAACGAGCAGTACTTC | CASSPLGLAGVNEQYF
few | TRBJ2-5 | . | TRBV7-7 | TGTGCCAGCAGCCGATCGGGCGTCCAAGAGACCCAGTACTTC | CASSRSGVQETQYF
. | TRBJ1-3 | TRBD1 | TRBV20-1 | TGCAGTGCTAGTCAGGGGGAATCTGGAAACACCATATATTTT | CSASQGESGNTIYF
. | TRBJ2-1 | . | TRBV21-1 | TGTGCCAGCAGCAAAGGGACGGGGTCCTACAATGAGCAGTTCTTC | CASSKGTGSYNEQFF
few | TRBJ2-1 | TRBD2 | TRBV19 | TGTGCCAGTAGTATTGGACTAGCGGGTAGGAATGAGCAGTTCTTC | CASSIGLAGRNEQFF
. | TRBJ2-4 | TRBD1 | TRBV5-1 | TGCGCCAGCAGCTTGGGTTTTGGGACAGGGGGCGAAAACATTCAGTACTTC | CASSLGFGTGGENIQYF
. | TRBJ2-2 | TRBD2 | TRBV6-2/TRBV6-3 | TGTGCCAGCAGAAATAGCGGGAGAAACGGGGAGCTGTTTTTT | CASRNSGRNGELFF
. | TRBJ1-2 | TRBD1 | TRBV27 | TGTGCCAGCAGTTTGTCGACAGGGGTTGGTGGCTACACCTTC | CASSLSTGVGGYTF
. | TRBJ1-1 | . | TRBV2 | TGTGCCAGCACCCTTGTCCGGGGAGGGACTGAAGCTTTCTTT | CASTLVRGGTEAFF
many | TRBJ2-7 | TRBD1 | TRBV6-1 | TGTGCCAGCAGTGTCGGACAGGGGGACTACGAGCAGTACTTC | CASSVGQGDYEQYF
. | TRBJ2-5 | . | TRBV7-2 | TGTGCCAGCAGCTCCCAGTCCGAAGAGACCCAGTACTTC | CASSSQSEETQYF
. | TRBJ2-3 | . | TRBV7-9 | TGTGCCAGCAGCCCTTACTACTTAAAAATCAGCACAGATACGCAGTATTTT | CASSPYYLKISTDTQYF
. | TRBJ2-1 | TRBD2 | TRBV7-2 | TGTGCCAGAGGATCGGGACTAGGCAATGAGCAGTTCTTC | CARGSGLGNEQFF
few | TRBJ2-5 | . | TRBV2 | TGTGCCAGCTCGGCCCCTTCTCTAGCTGGGGAGACCCAGTACTTC | CASSAPSLAGETQYF
few | TRBJ2-2 | . | TRBV19 | TGTGCCAGTACCGACATTAACACCGGGGAGCTGTTTTTT | CASTDINTGELFF
. | TRBJ2-6 | . | TRBV6-5 | TGTGCCAGCAGTTCACGACAGGTCGCTGGGGCCAACGTCCTGACTTTC | CASSSRQVAGANVLTF
few | TRBJ2-1 | . | TRBV5-1 | TGCGCCAGCAGCTACGTGGGGGCTCCGAACTACAATGAGCAGTTCTTC | CASSYVGAPNYNEQFF
. | TRBJ2-7 | . | TRBV7-6 | TGTGCCAGCAGCAGGGGACGATCGAACGAGCAGTACTTC | CASSRGRSNEQYF
. | TRBJ2-3 | . | TRBV12-5 | TGTGCTAGTGGACCAGGAACCCTAGGGGGCACAGATACGCAGTATTTT | CASGPGTLGGTDTQYF
few | TRBJ2-7 | . | TRBV4-1 | TGCGCCAGCAGCCAAGATCAGGGACATCCCTACGAGCAGTACTTC | CASSQDQGHPYEQYF
. | TRBJ2-7 | TRBD2 | TRBV27 | TGTGCCAGCAGACGCCAGGGGACTAGCGGCACCTACGAGCAGTACTTC | CASRRQGTSGTYEQYF
. | TRBJ1-1 | . | TRBV7-9 | TGTGCCAGCAGCTTATTGCTTGACACTGAAGCTTTCTTT | CASSLLLDTEAFF
few | TRBJ2-1 | . | TRBV10-3 | TGTGCCATCAGTGAAAGTGACTCCGAACAGTTCTTC | CAISESDSEQFF
. | TRBJ2-7 | . | TRBV7-9 | TGTGCCAGCAGCTACAGTGAAAGTACCTACGAGCAGTACTTC | CASSYSESTYEQYF
. | TRBJ2-1 | . | TRBV18 | TGTGCCAGCTCAGCCCCGGGGTACAATGAGCAGTTCTTC | CASSAPGYNEQFF
many | TRBJ2-2 | . | TRBV19 | TGTGCCAGTAGTATGGGGGGGCAACTCGGGGAGCTGTTTTTT | CASSMGGQLGELFF
. | TRBJ2-1 | TRBD2 | TRBV29-1 | TGCAGCGTAACTAGCGGGAGGGCCGGGGGTGAGCAGTTCTTC | CSVTSGRAGGEQFF
. | TRBJ1-5 | . | TRBV5-1 | TGCGCCAGCAGCTTGGCCTTTAATCAGCCCCAGCATTTT | CASSLAFNQPQHF
. | TRBJ1-2 | . | TRBV20-1 | TGCAGTGCTAGGCTTGACCCGGGCGGCTATGGCTACACCTTC | CSARLDPGGYGYTF
. | TRBJ1-1 | . | TRBV5-6 | TGTGCCAGCAGCCGTCACTACACTGAAGCTTTCTTT | CASSRHYTEAFF
. | TRBJ2-1 | . | TRBV7-6 | TGTGCCAGCAGCCCCACCGCCGGGGAAGATGAGCAGTTCTTC | CASSPTAGEDEQFF
. | TRBJ2-1 | . | TRBV29-1 | TGCAGCGTTGAGTCGGGGCTAGTTCGTGAGCAGTTCTTC | CSVESGLVREQFF
. | TRBJ2-3 | . | TRBV5-1 | TGCGCCAGCAGCCCGGAGGGGGCGGGGTTCACAGATACGCAGTATTTT | CASSPEGAGFTDTQYF
few | TRBJ2-3 | TRBD2 | TRBV12-3/TRBV12-4 | TGTGCCAGCAGTTTGGGGGAGGTAGCGGGAGGAGATACGCAGTATTTT | CASSLGEVAGGDTQYF
. | TRBJ2-7 | TRBD2 | TRBV10-3 | TGTGCCATCAGTGAACCAACTAGCGGGAGAACCTACGAGCAGTACTTC | CAISEPTSGRTYEQYF
few | TRBJ2-3 | . | TRBV15 | TGTGCCACCAGCACCGGTAATAGTAGGGATACGCAGTATTTT | CATSTGNSRDTQYF
few | TRBJ2-1 | . | TRBV5-4 | TGTGCCAGCAGCTTTTCGGAGGGGGGATACAATGAGCAGTTCTTC | CASSFSEGGYNEQFF
. | TRBJ2-1 | . | TRBV12-3/TRBV12-4 | TGTGCCAGCAGTTTTCCTAATCATAATGAGCAGTTCTTC | CASSFPNHNEQFF
few | TRBJ1-1 | TRBD1 | TRBV5-1 | TGCGCCAGCAGCAACTGGGGGAAGGACAGGGGGATGAACACTGAAGCTTTCTTT | CASSNWGKDRGMNTEAFF
few | TRBJ2-2 | . | TRBV4-3 | TGCGCCAGCAGCCAAGATCACGGGGTGGCGGGGGAGCTGTTTTTT | CASSQDHGVAGELFF
few | TRBJ2-1 | . | TRBV15 | TGTGCCACCAGCCCTCAAGGAGGGGGAAATGAGCAGTTCTTC | CATSPQGGGNEQFF
few | TRBJ2-1 | TRBD1 | TRBV7-3 | TGTGCCAGCAGCTCATTCGAGGGGGCCCACTACAATGAGCAGTTCTTC | CASSSFEGAHYNEQFF
few | TRBJ2-2 | TRBD1 | TRBV2 | TGTGCCAGCACCCGATCCTCACAGGGGGACACCGGGGAGCTGTTTTTT | CASTRSSQGDTGELFF
few | TRBJ2-1 | TRBD2 | TRBV20-1 | TGCAGTGCTAGTCGGCTAGCGGGAGGGCCAAATGAGCAGTTCTTC | CSASRLAGGPNEQFF
. | TRBJ2-5 | TRBD2 | TRBV12-3/TRBV12-4 | TGTGCCAGCAGTTTCCCTAGCGGGGGCCAAGAGACCCAGTACTTC | CASSFPSGGQETQYF